This passage covers 12 T cell receptor beta chains from one sample sequenced in a study of T cell repertoires and HLA-DP antigens. Antigens of these TCRs are unknown. Profiling relied on immunoSEQ multiplex PCR, and the TCRdb table lists in-frame clones only, not all of them. The sample holds about 110,000 clones; 92% are singletons and the top ten take about 0.25%. Sequencing was done on a sample of CD4+ T cells from PBMCs. The receptors derive from a woman aged 18-29 years in good health and CMV-seronegative.

This sequence joins TRBV5-6 and TRBJ1-1, with a possible D match to TRBD1 (6 bases). The CDR3 is 17 residues long. V dropped 3 bases and J dropped 5 bases, with 23 bases sitting between them. Looked up from germline, CDR1 is SGHDT and CDR2 is YYEEEE. CDR3 in amino acids: CASSSGAGHPAGTEAFF. The CDR3 bases are TGTGCCAGCAGCTCGGGGGCCGGGCACCCCGCGGGAACTGAAGCTTTCTTT. Complete variable domain (other parts from reference TRBV5-6 and TRBJ1-1): DAGVTQSPTHLIKTRGQQVTLRCSPKSGHDTVSWYQQALGQGPQFIFQYYEEEERQRGNFPDRFSGHQFPNYSSELNVNALLLGDSALYLCASSSGAGHPAGTEAFFGQGTRLTVV.

This chain joins TRBV11-2 and TRBJ2-1; D perhaps matches TRBD2 (6 bases). CDR3 length: 16 residues. The germline CDR1 and CDR2 sequences are SGHAT and FQNNGV. V was shortened by 2 bases and J by 4 bases, with 15 bases between the two germline ends. The CDR3 bases are TGTGCCAGCAGCTTAAGGGCGGGACCTTTGTACAATGAGCAGTTCTTC. Protein: CASSLRAGPLYNEQFF.

This chain connects TRBV5-3 to TRBJ2-7; 12 positions match TRBD1. TRBV5-3 is an ORF, with its function uncertain. The CDR3 spans 16 residues. Trimming took 4 bases from V and 2 from J; bases not matched to a gene: 7. The CDR3 sequence: CARSPRDRGHPYEQYV. For the CDR3, the DNA is TGTGCCAGAAGCCCCCGGGACAGGGGGCATCCCTACGAGCAGTACGTC.

The chain couples TRBV7-9 to TRBJ2-3; D is ambiguous. This CDR3 spans 11 amino acids. CDR1 is SEHNR and CDR2 is FQNEAQ in the germline V gene (reference sequence). Trimming removed 5 bases from V and 9 bases from J, with 9 bases in between. This chain's CDR3 is CASSIKDTQYF. CDR3 sequence (DNA): TGTGCCAGCAGCATCAAGGACACGCAGTATTTT.

This clone has only one observation. This sequence joins TRBV6-5 and TRBJ1-2, with no clear D. The V and J ends lost 5 bases and 2 bases respectively, with 12 bases between them. Germline lookup yields CDR1 MNHEY and CDR2 SVGAGI. CDR3 length equals 14 residues. The CDR3 coding sequence is TGTGCCAGCAGTCCGGACGGATGGAACTATGGCTACACCTTC. Its translation: CASSPDGWNYGYTF.

This chain uses TRBV7-9 with TRBJ2-1, with 9 positions matching TRBD1. Germline V lookup: CDR1 SEHNR, CDR2 FQNEAQ (reference sequence). The junction had 9 bases not matched to a gene; V was cut back by 3 bases and J by 3 bases. The CDR3 extends over 17 amino acids. The CDR3 loop is CASSFAGGTGYYNEQFF. CDR3 DNA sequence: TGTGCCAGCAGCTTTGCCGGCGGGACAGGGTACTACAATGAGCAGTTCTTC.

The chain recombines TRBV7-9 with TRBJ1-3; 7 bases are shared with TRBD1. Germline values: CDR1 SEHNR, CDR2 FQNEAQ (reference sequence). The CDR3 is 18 amino acids. J gave up 1 base and V 3 bases, and 12 bases lay outside the gene matches. The DNA of the CDR3 is TGTGCCAGCAGCTTGGGACAGACGCTGGAGTTGTCTGGAAACACCATATATTTT. It specifies CASSLGQTLELSGNTIYF.

V gene TRBV2 combines with J gene TRBJ1-5; perhaps TRBD1 as D (5 bases). CDR3 size: 15 residues. Germline values: CDR1 SNHLY, CDR2 FYNNEI. Trimming took off 6 bases at V and 3 bases at J, with 15 bases between the two ends. For the CDR3, the DNA is TGTGCCAGCAGACCCCGGGACTTCGACAATCAGCCCCAGCATTTT. Translating it yields CASRPRDFDNQPQHF.

The V call is TRBV4-2, the J call TRBJ1-2, with D possibly matching TRBD1 (6 bases). Trimming cost V 0 bases and J 5 bases, with 16 bases left between them. The CDR3 is 16 amino acids. Per the germline V gene, CDR1 is LGHNA and CDR2 is YNFKEQ. CDR3 DNA sequence: TGTGCCAGCAGCCAAGAACCCCGGGACAATCTTTATGGCTACACCTTC. The encoded protein is CASSQEPRDNLYGYTF.

The chain carries TRBV7-3 and TRBJ2-7; 9 bases are a match to TRBD1. Germline V CDR1 and CDR2: SGHTA, FQGTGA. This CDR3 spans 13 amino acids. The V and J ends lost 4 bases and 7 bases, in that order; junction bases with no gene match: 5. Here the CDR3 reads CASSSGTGQEQYF. The CDR3 coding sequence is TGTGCCAGCAGCTCCGGGACAGGGCAAGAGCAGTACTTC.

The chain employs TRBV28 and TRBJ2-2; D is perhaps TRBD1 or TRBD2 (5 bases each). Per germline, CDR1 MDHEN and CDR2 SYDVKM. V lost 2 bases and J 0 bases, leaving 10 bases between the germline ends. CDR3 size: 16 residues. The CDR3 DNA reads TGTGCCAGCAGTTTAACGGGACGCTCGAACACCGGGGAGCTGTTTTTT. The encoded protein is CASSLTGRSNTGELFF.

The rearrangement joins TRBV28 to TRBJ1-5; D unresolved. V lost 4 bases, J lost 3 bases, and 10 bases lay in between. From germline, CDR1 is MDHEN and CDR2 SYDVKM. The length of the CDR3 is 14 residues. Written as DNA, the CDR3 is TGTGCCAGCAGTTACATTTCTAACAATCAGCCCCAGCATTTT. It translates to CASSYISNNQPQHF.